This TCR beta chain was observed in a study of control samples from healthy donors and cancer patients. The CDR3 spans 15 residues. Germline CDR1 and CDR2: GTSNPN and SVGIG (reference sequence). V lost 5 bases and J lost 4, with 17 bases in between. Data came from immunoSEQ multiplex PCR; TCRdb stores just in-frame clones and leaves some out. This table has 130,000 to 150,000 clones, more than 85% appearing once. Sequenced material: blood. The chain employs TRBV30 and TRBJ2-2, with a possible D match to TRBD2 (5 bases). This clonotype was sampled from a woman in her thirties in good health. The CDR3 region is CAWGSGSGGTGELFF. CDR3 coding DNA: TGTGCCTGGGGCAGCGGCTCAGGAGGCACCGGGGAGCTGTTTTTT.